These 2 T cell receptor beta chains were sequenced from one sample in a study of blood T cell repertoires in COVID-19. Produced via immunoSEQ multiplex PCR; TCRdb's table is partial and in-frame only. This sample has fewer than 60,000 clones, with 75% to 85% found just once. The sequenced sample was peripheral blood. These TCRs come from a human donor in a cohort sampled during active COVID-19.

The gene calls are TRBV14 and TRBJ1-6; a possible D gene is TRBD1 (5 bases). The CDR3 loop spans 14 amino acids. Per the germline V gene, CDR1 is SGHDN and CDR2 is FVKESK. V was clipped by 4 bases and J by 7 bases, with 11 bases between them. CDR3 nucleotides: TGTGCCAGCAGCCGCCAGGGAAGGAATTCACCCCTCCACTTT. It translates to CASSRQGRNSPLHF.

The chain combines TRBV19 with TRBJ1-5; D not resolved. This CDR3 spans 14 amino acids. Germline CDR1 reads LNHDA; CDR2 reads SQIVND (reference sequence). With 6 bases removed from V and 5 bases from J, the gap between germline ends came to 14 bases. The CDR3, as DNA: TGTGCCAGTAGCTACCGAGAGAGGCATCAGCCCCAGCATTTT. This encodes CASSYRERHQPQHF.